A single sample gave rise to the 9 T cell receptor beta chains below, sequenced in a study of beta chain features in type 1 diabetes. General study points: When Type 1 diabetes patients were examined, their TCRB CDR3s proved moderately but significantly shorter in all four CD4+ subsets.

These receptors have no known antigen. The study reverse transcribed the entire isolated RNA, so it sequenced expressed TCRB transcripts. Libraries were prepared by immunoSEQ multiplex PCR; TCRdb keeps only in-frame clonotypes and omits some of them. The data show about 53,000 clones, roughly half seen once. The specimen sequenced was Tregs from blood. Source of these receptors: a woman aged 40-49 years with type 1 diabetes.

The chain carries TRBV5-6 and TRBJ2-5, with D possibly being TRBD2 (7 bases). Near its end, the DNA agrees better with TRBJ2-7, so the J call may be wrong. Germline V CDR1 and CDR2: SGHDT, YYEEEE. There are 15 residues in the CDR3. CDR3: CASSLRGAENYEQYF. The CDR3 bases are TGTGCCAGCTCACTTCGGGGGGCTGAAAACTACGAGCAGTACTTC.

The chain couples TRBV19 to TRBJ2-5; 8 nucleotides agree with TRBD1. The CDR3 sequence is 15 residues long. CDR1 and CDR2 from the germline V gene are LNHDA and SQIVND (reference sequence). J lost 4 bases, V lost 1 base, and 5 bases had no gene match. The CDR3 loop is CASSIGQGYGETQYF. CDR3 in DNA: TGTGCCAGTAGTATAGGACAGGGGTATGGAGAGACCCAGTACTTC.

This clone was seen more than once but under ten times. CDR3 region: CASSLAGRDPNYGYTF. CDR3 coding DNA: TGTGCCAGCAGCTTAGCGGGGCGGGATCCTAACTATGGCTACACCTTC. The rearrangement uses TRBV11-2 and TRBJ1-2, with D possibly being TRBD1 (5 bases). The germline gives CDR1 SGHAT, CDR2 FQNNGV. Deletions cut 1 base from V and 0 bases from J, with 12 bases between. The CDR3 loop spans 16 amino acids.

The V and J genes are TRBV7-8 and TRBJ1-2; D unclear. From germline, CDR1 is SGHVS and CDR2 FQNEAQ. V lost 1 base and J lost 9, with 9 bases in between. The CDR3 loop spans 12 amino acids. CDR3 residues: CASSLVPGSYTF. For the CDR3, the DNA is TGTGCCAGCAGCTTAGTTCCCGGGAGCTACACCTTC. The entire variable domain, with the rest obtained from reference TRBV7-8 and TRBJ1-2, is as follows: GAGVSQSPRYKVAKRGQDVALRCDPISGHVSLFWYQQALGQGPEFLTYFQNEAQLDKSGLPSDRFFAERPEGSVSTLKIQRTQQEDSAVYLCASSLVPGSYTFGSGTRLTVV.

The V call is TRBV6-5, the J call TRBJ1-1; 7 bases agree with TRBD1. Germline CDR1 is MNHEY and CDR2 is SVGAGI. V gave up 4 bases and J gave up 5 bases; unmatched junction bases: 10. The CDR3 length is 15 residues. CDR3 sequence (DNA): TGTGCCAGCAGTTCCCTCTTAGGGGGCGCGACTGAAGCTTTCTTT. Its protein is CASSSLLGGATEAFF.

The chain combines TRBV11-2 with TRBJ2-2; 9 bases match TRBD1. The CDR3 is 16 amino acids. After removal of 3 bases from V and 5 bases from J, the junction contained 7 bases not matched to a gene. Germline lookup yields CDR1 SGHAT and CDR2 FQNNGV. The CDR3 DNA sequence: TGTGCCAGCAGCTTCCTAACAGGGGGCAATACCGGGGAGCTGTTTTTT. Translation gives CASSFLTGGNTGELFF.

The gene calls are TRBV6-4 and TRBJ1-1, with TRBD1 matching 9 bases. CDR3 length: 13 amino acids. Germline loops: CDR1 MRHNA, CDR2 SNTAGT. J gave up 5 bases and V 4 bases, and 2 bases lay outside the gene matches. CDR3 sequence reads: CASSADRGTEAFF. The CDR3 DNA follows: TGTGCCAGCAGTGCCGACAGGGGGACTGAAGCTTTCTTT.

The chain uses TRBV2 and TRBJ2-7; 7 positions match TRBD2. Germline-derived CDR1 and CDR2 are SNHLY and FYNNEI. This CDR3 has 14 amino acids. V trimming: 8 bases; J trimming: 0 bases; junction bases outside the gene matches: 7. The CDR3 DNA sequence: TGTGCCAGCCAAGATCAGCGGGGCTCCTACGAGCAGTACTTC. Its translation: CASQDQRGSYEQYF.

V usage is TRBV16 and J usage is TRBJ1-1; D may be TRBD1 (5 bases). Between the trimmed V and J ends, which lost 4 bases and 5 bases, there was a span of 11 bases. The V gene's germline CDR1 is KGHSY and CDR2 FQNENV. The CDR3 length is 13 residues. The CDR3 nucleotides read TGTGCCAGCAGCCCGACAGTTCGAACTGAAGCTTTCTTT. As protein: CASSPTVRTEAFF.